The 22 T cell receptor beta chains listed next were all sequenced from one sample in a study of T cells after posttransplantation cyclophosphamide. Measured with immunoSEQ multiplex PCR; TCRdb has only the in-frame clones, and not every one. The sample carries 18,000 or so clones, over 65% recorded once. Sequencing was performed on memory CD4+ T cells sorted from blood. All receptors derive from a man aged 25 to 40 in good health and a related stem cell transplant donor.

The chain joins TRBV28 to TRBJ1-6; no clear D. V dropped 7 bases and J dropped 5 bases, with 15 bases sitting between them. The CDR3 totals 15 residues. Per the germline V gene, CDR1 is MDHEN and CDR2 is SYDVKM. The CDR3 loop reads CASIPTGPDNSPLHF. The CDR3 DNA is TGTGCCAGCATTCCTACTGGTCCGGATAATTCACCCCTCCACTTT.

The V and J genes are TRBV15 and TRBJ2-5, with TRBD1 matching 9 bases. Trimming took 1 base from V and 4 from J; bases not matched to a gene: 4. The CDR3 length is 15 residues. From germline, CDR1 is LNHNV and CDR2 YYDKDF (reference sequence). CDR3 amino acids: CATSRGPGQGETQYF. The CDR3 DNA follows: TGTGCCACCAGCAGAGGCCCGGGACAGGGAGAGACCCAGTACTTC.

This clone was seen a few times. The J gene is TRBJ1-2, the V gene TRBV10-3; no firm D call. The CDR3 sequence is 13 residues long. Germline V gene lookup returns CDR1 ENHRY and CDR2 SYGVKD. V lost 2 bases, J lost 2 bases, and 6 bases lay in between. The DNA for the CDR3 is TGTGCCATCAGTGAGGCAGAAAACTATGGCTACACCTTC. It encodes CAISEAENYGYTF.

The CDR3: CSAPRGSGYTF. DNA of the CDR3: TGCAGTGCACCTCGGGGGTCCGGCTACACCTTC. The chain couples TRBV20-1 to TRBJ1-2, with D possibly being TRBD1 (5 bases). From germline, CDR1 is DFQATT and CDR2 SNEGSKA (reference sequence). The V gene lost 6 bases and the J gene lost 8 bases, with 13 bases spanning the gap. The CDR3 extends over 11 amino acids.

This clone was found once. The chain couples TRBV28 to TRBJ2-7; the D gene is possibly TRBD1 (6 bases). The V end lost 4 bases, the J end lost 5 bases, and 15 bases lay between the germline ends. This CDR3 region has 14 residues. CDR1 and CDR2 (germline): MDHEN, SYDVKM. The CDR3 sequence is CASSSGTSQHEQYF. CDR3 sequence (DNA): TGTGCCAGCAGTTCCGGGACATCTCAACACGAGCAGTACTTC.

This clone occurred a few times. V is TRBV6-5 and J is TRBJ1-2; tentative D call: TRBD1 (6 bases). CDR1 and CDR2 (germline): MNHEY, SVGAGI. Trimming removed 2 bases from V and 13 bases from J, with 17 bases in between. The CDR3 covers 13 residues. CDR3 loop: CASSYRQVIQPTF. The CDR3 DNA sequence: TGTGCCAGCAGTTACCGACAGGTCATCCAGCCCACCTTC.

This chain links TRBV7-6 with TRBJ2-7; perhaps TRBD1 as D (6 bases). CDR1 SGHVS and CDR2 FNYEAQ come from the germline V gene. V was cut by 4 bases and J by 4 bases, with 8 bases left in between. The CDR3 totals 12 residues. The CDR3 here is CASSSRGYEQYF. CDR3 nucleotide sequence: TGTGCCAGCAGCTCCAGGGGATACGAGCAGTACTTC.

Only one count was recorded for this clone. The chain is built from TRBV28 and TRBJ1-2, with D perhaps matching TRBD1 (6 bases). This CDR3 region has 12 residues. Germline V gene sequence: CDR1 MDHEN, CDR2 SYDVKM. Between the trimmed V and J ends, which lost 5 bases and 8 bases, there was a span of 12 bases. The CDR3 coding sequence is TGTGCCAGCAGTAGGGGGGGACAAGGCTACACCTTC. This codes for CASSRGGQGYTF.

This chain joins TRBV7-2 and TRBJ2-7; 12 nucleotides match TRBD2. This CDR3 contains 16 residues. Trimming at V came to 1 base and at J to 2 bases, leaving 3 bases not matched to a gene. Germline V gene lookup returns CDR1 SGHTA and CDR2 FQGNSA. The CDR3 bases are TGTGCCAGCAGCTTAGTGGCTAGCGGGGGGGCCTACGAGCAGTACTTC. This gives the protein CASSLVASGGAYEQYF. The full variable domain, in which reference TRBV7-2 and TRBJ2-7 provide the parts outside the CDR3, is GAGVSQSPSNKVTEKGKDVELRCDPISGHTALYWYRQSLGQGLEFLIYFQGNSAPDKSGLPSDRFSAERTGGSVSTLTIQRTQQEDSAVYLCASSLVASGGAYEQYFGPGTRLTVT.

This clone was observed a few times. J is TRBJ1-4 and V is TRBV28, with D perhaps TRBD1 (5 bases). CDR3 size: 15 residues. Deletions cut 6 bases from V and 4 bases from J, with 15 bases between. From germline, CDR1 is MDHEN and CDR2 SYDVKM. The CDR3 is CASSLPTGSNEKLFF. The CDR3, as DNA: TGTGCCAGCAGCCTACCCACAGGAAGTAATGAAAAACTGTTTTTT.

This clone came up once. The V and J genes are TRBV5-1 and TRBJ2-3; D gene uncertain. With 1 base removed from V and 0 bases from J, the gap between germline ends came to 12 bases. CDR1 and CDR2 from the germline V gene are SGHRS and YFSETQ. The CDR3 length is 16 residues. CDR3 nucleotide sequence: TGCGCCAGCAGCTTGCGCGGTACGCCTAGCACAGATACGCAGTATTTT. It translates to CASSLRGTPSTDTQYF.

The rearrangement joins TRBV2 to TRBJ2-1; unclear D gene. With 7 bases removed from V and 3 bases from J, the gap between germline ends came to 10 bases. This CDR3 comprises 13 residues. Germline CDR1 is SNHLY and CDR2 is FYNNEI. The CDR3, as DNA: TGTGCCAGCACCCCGAGTGACTACAATGAGCAGTTCTTC. It is translated as CASTPSDYNEQFF.

CDR3 loop: CASSGTGRGTQYF. DNA of the CDR3: TGTGCCAGCAGTGGGACAGGCAGGGGTACGCAGTATTTT. The rearrangement links TRBV6-4 to TRBJ2-3, with TRBD1 matching over 7 bases. From germline, CDR1 is MRHNA and CDR2 SNTAGT. The CDR3 has 13 amino acids. V was clipped by 4 bases and J by 8 bases; unmatched bases: 6.

The chain combines TRBV7-9 with TRBJ2-5; D is possibly TRBD2 (5 bases). The CDR3 has 12 amino acids. CDR1 is SEHNR, CDR2 FQNEAQ, per germline (reference sequence). V lost 4 bases and J 5 bases, leaving 8 bases between the germline ends. The CDR3 is CASSSRRETQYF. The CDR3 region has the DNA TGTGCCAGCAGCTCTAGGAGGGAGACCCAGTACTTC.

J is TRBJ2-3 and V is TRBV7-2; D not certain. The CDR3 is 15 residues long. Germline V gives CDR1 SGHTA, CDR2 FQGNSA. V lost 5 bases, J lost 2 bases, and 14 bases lay in between. This chain's CDR3 is CASSMTAANTDTQYF. The CDR3, as DNA: TGTGCCAGCAGCATGACTGCGGCCAACACAGATACGCAGTATTTT.

The genes are TRBV5-4 and TRBJ1-2; TRBD1 matches at 7 bases. Trimming took 5 bases from V and 2 from J; bases not matched to a gene: 9. This CDR3 is built from 15 residues. CDR1 SGHNT and CDR2 YYREEE come from the germline V gene (reference sequence). The CDR3 coding sequence is TGTGCCAGCAGGATGGGACAGAGCTTGAACTATGGCTACACCTTC. Protein: CASRMGQSLNYGYTF.

This chain uses TRBV7-3 with TRBJ2-3; 8 bases line up with TRBD2. This CDR3 contains 18 residues. Germline CDR1 SGHTA, CDR2 FQGTGA. With V trimmed by 5 bases and J by 4 bases, 17 bases remained unmatched. Here the CDR3 reads CASSPVPGGPSGPDTQYF. DNA of the CDR3: TGTGCCAGCAGCCCGGTTCCGGGGGGGCCATCCGGCCCAGATACGCAGTATTTT.

V usage is TRBV9 and J usage is TRBJ2-7; tentatively, D is TRBD2 (6 bases). Between the trimmed V and J ends, which lost 1 base and 0 bases, there was a span of 8 bases. The CDR3 runs to 14 residues. Per the germline V gene, CDR1 is SGDLS and CDR2 is YYNGEE. CDR3: CASSVTGSSYEQYF. The CDR3 DNA is TGTGCCAGCAGCGTAACCGGGAGCTCCTACGAGCAGTACTTC.

CDR3 region: CASSLRLGASTDTQYF. CDR3 bases: TGTGCCAGCAGCTTAAGGCTGGGGGCCAGCACAGATACGCAGTATTTT. V usage is TRBV7-9 and J usage is TRBJ2-3; D perhaps matches TRBD1 (6 bases). Germline CDR1 and CDR2: SEHNR and FQNEAQ (reference sequence). The CDR3 has 16 amino acids. Trimming pared 2 bases from V and 0 bases from J, leaving 12 bases between.

The genes are TRBV7-9 and TRBJ2-5, with D perhaps matching TRBD2 (5 bases). Germline V gives CDR1 SEHNR, CDR2 FQNEAQ (reference sequence). The CDR3 runs 14 residues. Trimming removed 2 bases at V and 5 bases at J, with 12 bases between. CDR3 sequence: CASSLMGAVETQYF. CDR3 coding DNA: TGTGCCAGCAGCTTAATGGGAGCGGTGGAGACCCAGTACTTC.

The DNA of the CDR3 is TGTGCCAGAAGCTTGGCTCGAGCATGGGAGACCCAGTACTTC. It translates to CARSLARAWETQYF. The chain has TRBV5-3 and TRBJ2-5; D is unclear. TRBV5-3 is given ORF status, its function remaining uncertain. V was trimmed by 0 bases and J by 5 bases, leaving 11 bases between them. The CDR3 totals 14 residues.

V gene TRBV9 combines with J gene TRBJ1-5; 8 bases align to TRBD1. This CDR3 is 15 amino acids long. V lost 3 bases, J lost 2 bases, and 4 bases stayed unmatched. CDR1 is SGDLS and CDR2 is YYNGEE in the germline V gene. CDR3 coding DNA: TGTGCCAGCAGCGCCGGACAGGGAGGCAATCAGCCCCAGCATTTT. Translation gives CASSAGQGGNQPQHF.